This T cell receptor (beta chain) is from a study of identical twins. Among all donors, each was a healthy Caucasian. This clonotype came up many times. Its target is unknown. General study points: The analysis was cross-sectional rather than longitudinal within donors. Out-of-frame alpha sequences common to twins exhibited an excess of low generation probability. Potential partial confounding of zero-insertion analyses by invariant MAIT and iNKT cells was noted.

TCRdb reanalysed the 5' RACE reads using MiXCR and keeps one entry per CDR3 protein. The table records more than 200,000 distinct CDR3 sequences, approximately 9% of them present only once. The germline V gene encodes CDR1 SGHRS and CDR2 YFSETQ. The CDR3 length is 15 residues. V lost 0 bases and J lost 7, with 14 bases in between. The V and J genes are TRBV5-1 and TRBJ2-1; D possibly corresponds to TRBD2 (6 bases). Sequenced material: memory (CD45RO+) T cells sorted from blood. This receptor was obtained from a woman aged 18-29 years in good health. The CDR3 bases are TGCGCCAGCAGCTTGGTCCAGGGAGGTGGGAATGAGCAGTTCTTC. It yields the protein CASSLVQGGGNEQFF.